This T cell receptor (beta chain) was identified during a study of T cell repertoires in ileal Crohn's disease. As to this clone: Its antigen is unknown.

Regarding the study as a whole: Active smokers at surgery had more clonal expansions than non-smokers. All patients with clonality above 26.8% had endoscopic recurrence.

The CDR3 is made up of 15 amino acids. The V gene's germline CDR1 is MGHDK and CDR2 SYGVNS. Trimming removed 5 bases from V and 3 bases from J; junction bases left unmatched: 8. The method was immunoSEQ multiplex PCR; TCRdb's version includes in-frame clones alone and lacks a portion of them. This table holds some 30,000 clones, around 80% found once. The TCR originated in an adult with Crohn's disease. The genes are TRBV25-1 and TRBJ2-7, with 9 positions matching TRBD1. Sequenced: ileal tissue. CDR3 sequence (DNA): TGTGCCAGCAGTTACCCGGGACAGGGTAACTACGAGCAGTACTTC. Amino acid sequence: CASSYPGQGNYEQYF.